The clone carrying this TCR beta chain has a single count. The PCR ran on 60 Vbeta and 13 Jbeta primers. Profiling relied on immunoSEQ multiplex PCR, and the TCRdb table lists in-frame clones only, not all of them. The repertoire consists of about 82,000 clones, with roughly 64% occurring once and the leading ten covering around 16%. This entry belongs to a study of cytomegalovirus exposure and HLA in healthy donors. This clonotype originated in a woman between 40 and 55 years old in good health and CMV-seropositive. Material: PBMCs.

CDR3 nucleotide sequence: TGTGCCAGCAGTTTTTCGTTCTCTGGAAACACCATATATTTT. Its translation: CASSFSFSGNTIYF. This chain joins TRBV28 and TRBJ1-3; D gene ambiguous. The germline CDR1 and CDR2 sequences are MDHEN and SYDVKM. The CDR3 loop spans 14 amino acids. Trimming stripped 3 bases from V and 0 bases from J, with 6 bases between.